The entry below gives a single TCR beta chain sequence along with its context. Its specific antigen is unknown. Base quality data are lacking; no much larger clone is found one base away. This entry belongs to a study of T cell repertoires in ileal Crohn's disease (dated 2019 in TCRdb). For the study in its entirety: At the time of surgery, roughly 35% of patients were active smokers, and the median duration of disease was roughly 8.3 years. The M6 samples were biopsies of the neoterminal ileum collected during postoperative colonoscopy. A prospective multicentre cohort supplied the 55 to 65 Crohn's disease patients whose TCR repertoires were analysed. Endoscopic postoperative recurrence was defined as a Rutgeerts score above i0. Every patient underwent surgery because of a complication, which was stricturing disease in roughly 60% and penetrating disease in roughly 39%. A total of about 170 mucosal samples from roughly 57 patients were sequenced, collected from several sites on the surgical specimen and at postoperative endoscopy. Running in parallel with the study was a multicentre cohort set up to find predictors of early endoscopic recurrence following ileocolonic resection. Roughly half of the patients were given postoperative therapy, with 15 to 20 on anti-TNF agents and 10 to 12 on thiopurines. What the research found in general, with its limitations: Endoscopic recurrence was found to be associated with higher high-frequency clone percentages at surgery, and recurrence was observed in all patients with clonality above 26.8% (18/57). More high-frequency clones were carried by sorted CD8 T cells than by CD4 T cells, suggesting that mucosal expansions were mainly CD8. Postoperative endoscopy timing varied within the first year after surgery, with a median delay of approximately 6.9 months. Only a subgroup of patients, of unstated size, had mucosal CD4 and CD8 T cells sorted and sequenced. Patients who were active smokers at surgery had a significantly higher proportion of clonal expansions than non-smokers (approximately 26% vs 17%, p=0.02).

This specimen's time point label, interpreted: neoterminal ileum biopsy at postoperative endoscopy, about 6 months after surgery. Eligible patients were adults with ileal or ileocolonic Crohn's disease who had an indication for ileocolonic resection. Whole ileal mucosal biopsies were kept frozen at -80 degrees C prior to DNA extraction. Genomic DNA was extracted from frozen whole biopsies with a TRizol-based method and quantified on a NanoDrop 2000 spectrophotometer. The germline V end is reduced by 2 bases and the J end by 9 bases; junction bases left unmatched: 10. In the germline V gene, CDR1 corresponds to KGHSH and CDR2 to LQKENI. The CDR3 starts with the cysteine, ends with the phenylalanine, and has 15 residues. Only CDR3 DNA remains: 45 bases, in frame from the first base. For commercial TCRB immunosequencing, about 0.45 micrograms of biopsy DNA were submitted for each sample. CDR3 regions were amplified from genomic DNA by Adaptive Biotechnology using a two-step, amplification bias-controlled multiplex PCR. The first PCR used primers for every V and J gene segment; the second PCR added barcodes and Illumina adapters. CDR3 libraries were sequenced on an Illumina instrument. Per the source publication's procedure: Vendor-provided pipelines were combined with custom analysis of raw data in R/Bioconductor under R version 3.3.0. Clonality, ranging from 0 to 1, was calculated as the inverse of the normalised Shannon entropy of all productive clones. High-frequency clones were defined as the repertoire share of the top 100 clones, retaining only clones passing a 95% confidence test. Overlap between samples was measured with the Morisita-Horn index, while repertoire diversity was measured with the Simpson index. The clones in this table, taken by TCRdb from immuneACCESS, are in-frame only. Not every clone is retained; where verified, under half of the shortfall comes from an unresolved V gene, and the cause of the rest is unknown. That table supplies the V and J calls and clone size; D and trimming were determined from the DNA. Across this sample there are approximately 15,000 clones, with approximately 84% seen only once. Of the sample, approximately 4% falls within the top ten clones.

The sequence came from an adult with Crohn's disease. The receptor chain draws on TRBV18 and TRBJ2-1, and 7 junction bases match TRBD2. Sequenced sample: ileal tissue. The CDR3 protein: CASSPFGGSRGEQFF. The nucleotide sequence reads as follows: TGTGCCAGCTCACCATTCGGCGGGAGTCGCGGTGAGCAGTTCTTC. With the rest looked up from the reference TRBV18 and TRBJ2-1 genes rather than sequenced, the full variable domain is NAGVMQNPRHLVRRRGQEARLRCSPMKGHSHVYWYRQLPEEGLKFMVYLQKENIIDESGMPKERFSAEFPKEGPSILRIQQVVRGDSAAYFCASSPFGGSRGEQFFGPGTRLTVL.